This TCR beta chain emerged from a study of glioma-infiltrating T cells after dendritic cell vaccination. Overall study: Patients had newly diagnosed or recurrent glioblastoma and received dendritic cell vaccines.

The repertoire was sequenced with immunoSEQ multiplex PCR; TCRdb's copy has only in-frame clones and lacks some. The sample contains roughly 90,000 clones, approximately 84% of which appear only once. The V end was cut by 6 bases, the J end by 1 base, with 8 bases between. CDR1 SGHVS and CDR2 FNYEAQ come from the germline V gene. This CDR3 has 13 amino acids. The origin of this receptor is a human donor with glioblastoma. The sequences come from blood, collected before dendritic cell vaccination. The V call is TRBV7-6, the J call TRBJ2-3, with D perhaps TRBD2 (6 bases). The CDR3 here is CASSSGGTDTQYF. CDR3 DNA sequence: TGTGCCAGCAGTTCGGGAGGCACAGATACGCAGTATTTT.